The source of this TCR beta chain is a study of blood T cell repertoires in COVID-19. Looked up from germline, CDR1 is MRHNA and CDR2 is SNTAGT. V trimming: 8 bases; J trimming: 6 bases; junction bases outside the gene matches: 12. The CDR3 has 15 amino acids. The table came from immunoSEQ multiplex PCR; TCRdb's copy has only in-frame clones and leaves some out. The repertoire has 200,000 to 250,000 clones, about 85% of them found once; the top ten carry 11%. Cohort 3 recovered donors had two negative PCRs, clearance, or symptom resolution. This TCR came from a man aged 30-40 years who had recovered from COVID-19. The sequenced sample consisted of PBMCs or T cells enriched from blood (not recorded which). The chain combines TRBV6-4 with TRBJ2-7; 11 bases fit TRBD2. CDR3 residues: CASSPLTSGRGEQYF. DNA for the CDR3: TGTGCCAGCTCGCCTCTAACTAGCGGGAGAGGCGAGCAGTACTTC.